This T cell receptor (beta chain) was identified in a study of T-cell reconstitution after alpha-beta-depleted transplantation in children. Unique molecular identifiers featured in how the TCRbeta library was prepared. TCRdb itself ran the PCR reads through MiXCR, one entry per CDR3 protein. The table lists about 690,000 distinct CDR3 sequences, roughly 15% of them singletons. Many counts were recorded for this clonotype. J gave up 8 bases and V 6 bases, and 12 bases lay outside the gene matches. The CDR3 consists of 14 residues. Sequencing was performed on PBMCs from the stem cell graft donor, taken from the stem cell graft. This receptor was taken from a human donor who donated a stem cell graft to a child with acute myeloid leukemia. The chain employs TRBV12-3 or TRBV12-4 and TRBJ1-2; 7 bases line up with TRBD1. The CDR3 is CASRDVGDSGGYTF. The CDR3, as DNA: TGTGCCAGCAGGGATGTGGGGGACAGTGGAGGCTACACCTTC.